The present T cell receptor (beta chain) was sequenced within a study of T cell responses to AZD1222 COVID-19 vaccine. General study points: Nearly half of spike-specific TCRs reportedly target unmutated variant regions. Repertoire sampling happened only post peak T cell response.

TCRdb's copy holds only in-frame clones and misses some; the assay was immunoSEQ multiplex PCR. The sample records approximately 130,000 clones, more than 85% being singletons. This clone is a singleton in its sample. The antigen remains undetermined. The origin of this receptor is an adult in good health. Sequencing was performed on peripheral blood, taken on day 0 of MenACWY control vaccination.

The DNA of the CDR3 is TGTGCCAGCAGCCCCCGAGTTGACAGGATCTCTGGGGCCAACGTCCTGACTTTC. It codes for CASSPRVDRISGANVLTF. This chain connects TRBV9 to TRBJ2-6, with a possible D match to TRBD1 (6 bases). The CDR3 sequence is 18 residues long. Germline assignment: CDR1 SGDLS and CDR2 YYNGEE. The germline V and J ends were trimmed by 4 bases and 0 bases, with 17 bases remaining between them.